This T cell receptor (beta chain) stems from a study of T cell responses to AZD1222 COVID-19 vaccine. Study-wide results and limits: The donors showed a predominance of white British ancestry and of females, with possible underestimation of clonal diversity. Per reports, nearly half of all spike-specific TCRs target regions that are unmutated in variants. Spike as a whole was targeted by vaccine-associated CD4 TCRs, dominant at 160-218 and 743-854.

This CDR3 contains 11 residues. With 5 bases removed from V and 2 bases from J, the gap between germline ends came to 4 bases. This clone was seen only once. Its cognate antigen is unknown. Sequencing used immunoSEQ multiplex PCR; TCRdb keeps in-frame clones, though not all of them. The sample carries under 200,000 clones, 80% to 95% recorded once. The rearrangement uses TRBV12-3 or TRBV12-4 and TRBJ2-7, with no clear D. The sequence came from an adult in good health. The source was peripheral blood, collected on day 0 of AZD1222 vaccination. The CDR3 region is CASSITYEQYF. The CDR3 region has the DNA TGTGCCAGCAGTATTACCTACGAGCAGTACTTC.